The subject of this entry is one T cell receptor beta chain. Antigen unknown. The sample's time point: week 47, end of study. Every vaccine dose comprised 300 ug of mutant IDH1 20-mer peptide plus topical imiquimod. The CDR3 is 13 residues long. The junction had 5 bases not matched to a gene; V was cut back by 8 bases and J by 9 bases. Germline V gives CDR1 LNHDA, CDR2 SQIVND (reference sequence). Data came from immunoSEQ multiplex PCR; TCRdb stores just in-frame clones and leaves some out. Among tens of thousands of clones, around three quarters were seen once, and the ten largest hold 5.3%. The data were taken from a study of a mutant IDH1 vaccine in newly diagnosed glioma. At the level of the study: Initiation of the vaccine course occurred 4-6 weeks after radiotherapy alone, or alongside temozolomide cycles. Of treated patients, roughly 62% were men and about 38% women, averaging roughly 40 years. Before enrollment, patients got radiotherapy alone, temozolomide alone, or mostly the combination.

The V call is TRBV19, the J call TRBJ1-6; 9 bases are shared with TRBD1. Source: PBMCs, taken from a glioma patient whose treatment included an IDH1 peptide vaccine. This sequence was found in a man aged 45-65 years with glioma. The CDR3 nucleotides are TGTGCCAGTCGGGACAGGGCCGGTTCACCCCTCCACTTT. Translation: CASRDRAGSPLHF.